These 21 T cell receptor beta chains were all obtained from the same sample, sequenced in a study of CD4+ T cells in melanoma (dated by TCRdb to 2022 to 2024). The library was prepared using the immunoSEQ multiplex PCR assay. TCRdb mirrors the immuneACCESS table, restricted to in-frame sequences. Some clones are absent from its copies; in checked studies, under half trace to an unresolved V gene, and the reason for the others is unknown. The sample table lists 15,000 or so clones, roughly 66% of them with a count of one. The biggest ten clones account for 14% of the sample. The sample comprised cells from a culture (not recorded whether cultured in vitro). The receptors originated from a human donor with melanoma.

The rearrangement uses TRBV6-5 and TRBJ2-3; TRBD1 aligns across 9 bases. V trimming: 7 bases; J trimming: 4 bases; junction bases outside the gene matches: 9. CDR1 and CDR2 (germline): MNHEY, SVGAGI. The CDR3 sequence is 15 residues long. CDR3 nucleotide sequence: TGTGCCAGCACTAAGAGGACAGGGGTGTCAGATACGCAGTATTTT. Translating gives CASTKRTGVSDTQYF.

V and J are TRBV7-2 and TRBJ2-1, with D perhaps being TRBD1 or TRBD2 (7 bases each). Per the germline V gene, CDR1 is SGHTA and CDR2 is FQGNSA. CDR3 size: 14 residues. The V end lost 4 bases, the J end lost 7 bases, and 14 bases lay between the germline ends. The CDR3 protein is CASSSRQGGNEQFF. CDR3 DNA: TGTGCCAGCAGCTCCAGACAGGGAGGGAATGAGCAGTTCTTC.

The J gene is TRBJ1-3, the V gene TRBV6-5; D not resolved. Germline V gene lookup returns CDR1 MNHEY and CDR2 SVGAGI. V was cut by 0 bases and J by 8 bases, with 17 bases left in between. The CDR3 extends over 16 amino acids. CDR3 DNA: TGTGCCAGCAGTTACTCGATCCGGCCAGGTGTTGACACCATATATTTT. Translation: CASSYSIRPGVDTIYF.

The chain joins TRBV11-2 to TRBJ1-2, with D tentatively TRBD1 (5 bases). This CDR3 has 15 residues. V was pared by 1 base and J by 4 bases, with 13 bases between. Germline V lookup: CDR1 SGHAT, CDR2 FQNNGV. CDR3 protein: CASSLVGTDLYGYTF. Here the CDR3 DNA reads TGTGCCAGCAGCTTAGTCGGGACCGACCTCTATGGCTACACCTTC.

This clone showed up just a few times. In nucleotides, the CDR3 is TGTGCCAGCAGCCCAACCTCGGGACAGACCTACGAGCAGTACTTC. Translated, it gives CASSPTSGQTYEQYF. The genes are TRBV7-3 and TRBJ2-7, with 7 bases matching TRBD1. The V and J ends lost 5 bases and 2 bases, in that order; junction bases with no gene match: 9. The CDR3 is 15 residues long. Per the germline V gene, CDR1 is SGHTA and CDR2 is FQGTGA.

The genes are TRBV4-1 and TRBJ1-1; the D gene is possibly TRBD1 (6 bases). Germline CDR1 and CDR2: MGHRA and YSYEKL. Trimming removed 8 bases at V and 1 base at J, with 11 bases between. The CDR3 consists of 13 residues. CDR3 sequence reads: CASRLQGNTEAFF. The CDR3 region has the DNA TGCGCCAGCCGGTTACAGGGGAACACTGAAGCTTTCTTT.

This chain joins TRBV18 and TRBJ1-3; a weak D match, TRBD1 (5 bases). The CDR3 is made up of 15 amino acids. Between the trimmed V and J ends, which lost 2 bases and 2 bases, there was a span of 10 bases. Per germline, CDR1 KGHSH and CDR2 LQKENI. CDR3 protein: CASSPRGTPGNTIYF. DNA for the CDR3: TGTGCCAGCTCACCAAGAGGGACCCCTGGAAACACCATATATTTT. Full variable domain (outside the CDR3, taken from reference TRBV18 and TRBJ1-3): NAGVMQNPRHLVRRRGQEARLRCSPMKGHSHVYWYRQLPEEGLKFMVYLQKENIIDESGMPKERFSAEFPKEGPSILRIQQVVRGDSAAYFCASSPRGTPGNTIYFGEGSWLTVV.

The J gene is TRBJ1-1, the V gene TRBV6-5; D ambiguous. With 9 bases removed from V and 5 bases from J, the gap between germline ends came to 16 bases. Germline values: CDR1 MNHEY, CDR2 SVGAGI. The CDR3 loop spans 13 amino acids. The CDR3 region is CASRLGETTEAFF. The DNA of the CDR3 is TGTGCCAGTCGTTTGGGTGAGACGACTGAAGCTTTCTTT.

In nucleotides, the CDR3 is TGTGCCAGCAGCGGACAGTTGAACACCGGGGAGCTGTTTTTT. It is translated as CASSGQLNTGELFF. The chain recombines TRBV5-5 with TRBJ2-2; maybe TRBD1 (6 bases). Germline CDR1 SGHKS, CDR2 YYEKEE (reference sequence). V was clipped by 4 bases and J by 1 base, with 8 bases between them. CDR3 length: 14 amino acids. Using reference TRBV5-5 and TRBJ2-2 for the parts outside the CDR3, the full variable domain is DAGVTQSPTHLIKTRGQQVTLRCSPISGHKSVSWYQQVLGQGPQFIFQYYEKEERGRGNFPDRFSARQFPNYSSELNVNALLLGDSALYLCASSGQLNTGELFFGEGSRLTVL.

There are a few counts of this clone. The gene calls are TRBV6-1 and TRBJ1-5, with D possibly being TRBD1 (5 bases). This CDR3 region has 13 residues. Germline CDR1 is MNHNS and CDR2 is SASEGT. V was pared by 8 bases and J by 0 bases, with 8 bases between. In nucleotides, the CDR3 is TGTGCCAGCGGAAGGGGTAGCAATCAGCCCCAGCATTTT. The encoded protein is CASGRGSNQPQHF.

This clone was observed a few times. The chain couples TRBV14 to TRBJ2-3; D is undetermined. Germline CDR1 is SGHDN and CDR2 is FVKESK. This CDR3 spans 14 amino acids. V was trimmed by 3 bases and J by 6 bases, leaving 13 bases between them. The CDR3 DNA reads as TGTGCCAGCAGCCAGTACAAAGCCCGGGATACGCAGTATTTT. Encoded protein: CASSQYKARDTQYF.

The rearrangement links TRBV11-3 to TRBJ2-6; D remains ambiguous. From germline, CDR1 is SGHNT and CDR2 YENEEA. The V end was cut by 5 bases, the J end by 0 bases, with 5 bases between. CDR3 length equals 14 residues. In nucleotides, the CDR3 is TGTGCCAGCAGCGAGTACTCTGGGGCCAACGTCCTGACTTTC. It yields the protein CASSEYSGANVLTF.

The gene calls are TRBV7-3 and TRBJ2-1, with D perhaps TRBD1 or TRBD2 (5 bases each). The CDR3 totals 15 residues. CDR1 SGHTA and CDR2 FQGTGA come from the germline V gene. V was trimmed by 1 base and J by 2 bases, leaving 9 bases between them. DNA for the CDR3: TGTGCCAGCAGCTTAAGTGGGGGAACCTACAATGAGCAGTTCTTC. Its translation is CASSLSGGTYNEQFF. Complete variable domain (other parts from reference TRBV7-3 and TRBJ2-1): GAGVSQTPSNKVTEKGKYVELRCDPISGHTALYWYRQSLGQGPEFLIYFQGTGAADDSGLPNDRFFAVRPEGSVSTLKIQRTERGDSAVYLCASSLSGGTYNEQFFGPGTRLTVL.

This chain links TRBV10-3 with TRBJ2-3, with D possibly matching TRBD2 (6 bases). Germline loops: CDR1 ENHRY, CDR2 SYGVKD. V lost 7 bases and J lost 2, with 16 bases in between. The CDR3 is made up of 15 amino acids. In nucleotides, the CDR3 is TGTGCCATCAATGACCGGGGAGGAAACACAGATACGCAGTATTTT. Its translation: CAINDRGGNTDTQYF.

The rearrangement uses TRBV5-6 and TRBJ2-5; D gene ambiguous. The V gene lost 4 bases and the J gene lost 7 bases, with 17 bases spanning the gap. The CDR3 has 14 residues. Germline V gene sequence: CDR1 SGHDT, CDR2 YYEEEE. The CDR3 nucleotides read TGTGCCAGCAGCCGTTCCGTCGGGTTAGGGACCCAGTACTTC. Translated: CASSRSVGLGTQYF.

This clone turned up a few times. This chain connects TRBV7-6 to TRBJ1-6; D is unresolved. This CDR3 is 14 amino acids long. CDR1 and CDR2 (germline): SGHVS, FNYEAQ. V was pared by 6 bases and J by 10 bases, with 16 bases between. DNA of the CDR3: TGTGCCAGCAGTAGTGCCCAGGAAGGCTCACCCCTCCACTTT. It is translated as CASSSAQEGSPLHF.

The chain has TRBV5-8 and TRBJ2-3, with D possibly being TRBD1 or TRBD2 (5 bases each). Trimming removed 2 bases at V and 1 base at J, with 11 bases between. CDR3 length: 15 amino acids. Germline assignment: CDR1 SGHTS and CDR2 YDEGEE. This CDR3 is CASSFGTKGTDTQYF. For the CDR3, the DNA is TGTGCCAGCAGCTTCGGGACGAAAGGCACAGATACGCAGTATTTT.

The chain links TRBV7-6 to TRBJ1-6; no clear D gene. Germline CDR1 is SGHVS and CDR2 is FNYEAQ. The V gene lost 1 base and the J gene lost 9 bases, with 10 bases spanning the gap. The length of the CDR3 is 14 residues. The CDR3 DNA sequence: TGTGCCAGCAGCTTAGTTGGGTGGAGTTCACCCCTCCACTTT. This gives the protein CASSLVGWSSPLHF.

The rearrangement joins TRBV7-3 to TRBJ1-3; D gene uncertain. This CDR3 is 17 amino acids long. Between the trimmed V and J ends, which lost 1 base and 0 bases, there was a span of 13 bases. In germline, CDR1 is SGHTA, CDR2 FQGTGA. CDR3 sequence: CASSLIGPTDSGNTIYF. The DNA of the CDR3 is TGTGCCAGCAGCTTAATTGGCCCGACGGACTCTGGAAACACCATATATTTT.

This CDR3 reads CASSVRERGPGNTIYF. CDR3 in DNA: TGTGCCAGCAGTGTCCGTGAAAGGGGCCCTGGAAACACCATATATTTT. The rearrangement uses TRBV6-1 and TRBJ1-3; maybe TRBD1 (5 bases). The germline V and J ends were trimmed by 4 bases and 2 bases, with 15 bases remaining between them. The CDR3 runs 16 residues. The germline CDR1 and CDR2 sequences are MNHNS and SASEGT.

CDR3 amino acids: CASSQIAGQEQFF. The CDR3 bases are TGCGCCAGCAGCCAAATAGCGGGCCAGGAGCAGTTCTTC. The chain joins TRBV4-1 to TRBJ2-1; 7 bases agree with TRBD2. Germline values: CDR1 MGHRA, CDR2 YSYEKL. The CDR3 consists of 13 residues. Germline trimming cut 2 bases from V and 10 bases from J; bases unmatched to any gene: 5.